One and the same sample provided the 27 T cell receptor beta chains below, sequenced in a study of CD4 T cells in relation to SARS-CoV-2 and coronaviruses. This table comes from immunoSEQ multiplex PCR, and its TCRdb copy is limited to in-frame clones, with some not included. The sample lists 17,000 or so clones; over 60% were seen once. Unexposed donor CD4+ T cells date from about 2011-2018, before the COVID-19 pandemic. Isolation of CD4+ T cells took place after about 10 days in culture. These receptors have no known antigen. Material: CD4+ T cells from PBMCs, cultured in vitro. Receptor source: a human donor in good health.

The table lists this clone with a few counts. This chain links TRBV5-4 with TRBJ1-1, with TRBD1 identical over 9 bases. The CDR3 sequence is 16 residues long. J lost 0 bases, V lost 5 bases, and 8 bases had no gene match. Germline V lookup: CDR1 SGHNT, CDR2 YYREEE (reference sequence). In DNA form, the CDR3 reads TGTGCCAGCAGTCGACGGACAGGGGCCATGAACACTGAAGCTTTCTTT. This translates into CASSRRTGAMNTEAFF.

The V and J genes are TRBV2 and TRBJ1-1; D unclear. The CDR3 has 15 residues. Germline V gene sequence: CDR1 SNHLY, CDR2 FYNNEI. The V end lost 1 base, the J end lost 1 base, and 10 bases lay between the germline ends. CDR3 in amino acids: CASSEGGGRNTEAFF. In nucleotides, the CDR3 is TGTGCCAGCAGTGAAGGAGGCGGCAGGAACACTGAAGCTTTCTTT.

DNA of the CDR3: TGTGCCAGCAATCGGGGGGGGCTGACTGAAGCTTTCTTT. Residues: CASNRGGLTEAFF. This sequence joins TRBV12-3 or TRBV12-4 and TRBJ1-1; weak D call: TRBD1 (6 bases). The CDR3 runs to 13 residues. Trimming shortened V by 7 bases and J by 5 bases, and 14 bases separated the two germline ends.

This clone has a handful of counts. The gene calls are TRBV11-2 and TRBJ1-6; 10 bases agree with TRBD1. Germline assignment: CDR1 SGHAT and CDR2 FQNNGV. The trim removed 1 base at V and 7 bases at J, leaving 10 bases unmatched. The CDR3 has 18 amino acids. CDR3 residues: CASSLVPPGTGDNSPLHF. CDR3 bases: TGTGCCAGCAGCTTAGTTCCCCCGGGGACAGGGGACAATTCACCCCTCCACTTT. The variable domain in full, completed from reference TRBV11-2 and TRBJ1-6, reads EAGVAQSPRYKIIEKRQSVAFWCNPISGHATLYWYQQILGQGPKLLIQFQNNGVVDDSQLPKDRFSAERLKGVDSTLKIQPAKLEDSAVYLCASSLVPPGTGDNSPLHFGNGTRLTVT.

This clone occurred a few times. The J gene is TRBJ1-1, the V gene TRBV7-3, with a weak D call TRBD1 (5 bases). V was clipped by 5 bases and J by 1 base, with 8 bases between them. The length of the CDR3 is 13 residues. Germline values: CDR1 SGHTA, CDR2 FQGTGA. The CDR3 DNA reads as TGTGCCAGCAGCCGAGACAGGAACACTGAAGCTTTCTTT. This codes for CASSRDRNTEAFF.

This rearrangement joins TRBV2 to TRBJ1-3; 9 bases map to TRBD1. The germline V gene encodes CDR1 SNHLY and CDR2 FYNNEI. The CDR3 is 13 residues long. With V trimmed by 8 bases and J by 11 bases, 10 bases remained unmatched. The CDR3 sequence: CASAPGQGIPIYF. The CDR3 DNA reads as TGTGCCAGCGCCCCGGGACAGGGTATCCCCATATATTTT.

In this sample, this clone turned up a few times. This rearrangement joins TRBV5-1 to TRBJ1-2, with 8 nucleotides matching TRBD1. CDR1 and CDR2 (germline): SGHRS, YFSETQ. CDR3 length: 13 amino acids. V dropped 3 bases and J dropped 3; count of bases not matched to a gene: 1. For the CDR3, the DNA is TGCGCCAGCAGCTGGGGACAGGACTATGGCTACACCTTC. This sequence encodes CASSWGQDYGYTF.

The gene calls are TRBV9 and TRBJ2-3; 8 nucleotides agree with TRBD2. Germline V gene sequence: CDR1 SGDLS, CDR2 YYNGEE. V lost 5 bases to trimming and J lost 0 bases; unmatched junction nucleotides: 8. CDR3 length: 16 amino acids. For the CDR3, the DNA is TGTGCCAGCAGTCCTACTAGCGGTACTAGCACAGATACGCAGTATTTT. Protein product: CASSPTSGTSTDTQYF.

The CDR3 loop is CASSLGETQYF. The CDR3 DNA reads as TGTGCCAGCAGTTTAGGAGAGACCCAGTACTTC. The chain recombines TRBV28 with TRBJ2-5, with D unclear. V lost 2 bases to trimming and J lost 4 bases, with 2 bases between them. Germline loops: CDR1 MDHEN, CDR2 SYDVKM. The CDR3 sequence is 11 residues long.

This rearrangement joins TRBV28 to TRBJ1-1; D might be TRBD1 (5 bases). CDR1 is MDHEN and CDR2 is SYDVKM in the germline V gene. The CDR3 has 15 amino acids. The germline V and J ends were trimmed by 6 bases and 1 base, with 15 bases remaining between them. The CDR3 coding sequence is TGTGCCAGCAGAAATCCTGACAGAGAGAACACTGAAGCTTTCTTT. Protein product: CASRNPDRENTEAFF.

The rearrangement joins TRBV24-1 to TRBJ2-1; 9 nucleotides align to TRBD1. Germline V gene data show CDR1 as KGHDR and CDR2 as SFDVKD. V shed 3 bases and J 8 bases; nucleotides not matched to a gene: 16. This CDR3 spans 18 amino acids. CDR3 residues: CATSDPSAAGQGIHEQFF. CDR3 nucleotide sequence: TGTGCCACCAGTGATCCATCGGCTGCTGGACAGGGGATCCATGAGCAGTTCTTC.

This chain links TRBV28 with TRBJ2-5; D not certain. CDR1 MDHEN and CDR2 SYDVKM come from the germline V gene. This CDR3 contains 15 residues. V was pared by 6 bases and J by 4 bases, with 18 bases between. Written as DNA, the CDR3 is TGTGCCAGCAGCCTCAACGCTAACTTGGGAGAGACCCAGTACTTC. It encodes CASSLNANLGETQYF.

In its sample, this clone was seen a few times. The chain carries TRBV7-9 and TRBJ1-4, with 7 positions matching TRBD1. The CDR3 loop spans 15 amino acids. Germline V gene lookup returns CDR1 SEHNR and CDR2 FQNEAQ (reference sequence). With 6 bases clipped from V and 0 bases from J, the junction kept 4 bases outside the gene matches. CDR3 in amino acids: CASSSGQATNEKLFF. In DNA form, the CDR3 reads TGTGCCAGCAGTTCCGGACAGGCAACTAATGAAAAACTGTTTTTT.

J is TRBJ2-3 and V is TRBV2; D is uncertain. V was cut by 8 bases and J by 6 bases, with 18 bases left in between. The germline CDR1 and CDR2 sequences are SNHLY and FYNNEI. This CDR3 region has 14 residues. CDR3 region: CASFWAVLVDTQYF. CDR3 DNA sequence: TGTGCCAGCTTTTGGGCAGTTTTAGTTGATACGCAGTATTTT.

The chain employs TRBV6-5 and TRBJ2-5; TRBD1 matches at 8 bases. This CDR3 region has 15 residues. Germline trimming cut 1 base from V and 4 bases from J; bases unmatched to any gene: 5. The germline CDR1 and CDR2 sequences are MNHEY and SVGAGI. CDR3 nucleotides: TGTGCCAGCAGTTACTGGCAGGGGGCGGGAGAGACCCAGTACTTC. Translating it yields CASSYWQGAGETQYF.

This clone was seen more than once but under ten times. This sequence joins TRBV19 and TRBJ2-1; D uncertain. The CDR3 is 14 residues long. Trimming left V 1 base short and J 7 bases short, with 11 bases between. Per the germline V gene, CDR1 is LNHDA and CDR2 is SQIVND (reference sequence). Written as DNA, the CDR3 is TGTGCCAGTAGTATAGCCAGGTCTGGAAATGAGCAGTTCTTC. Its protein is CASSIARSGNEQFF.

The gene calls are TRBV9 and TRBJ1-3, with D uncertain. Germline values: CDR1 SGDLS, CDR2 YYNGEE. The CDR3 extends over 16 amino acids. V gave up 2 bases and J gave up 1 base, with 13 bases separating them. CDR3 DNA sequence: TGTGCCAGCAGCGTGTGGGGAAGCAGATCTGGAAACACCATATATTTT. Residues: CASSVWGSRSGNTIYF.

This clone was recorded a few times. The CDR3 reads CASSRSTGGVFFYGYTF. The CDR3 DNA sequence: TGTGCCAGCAGTCGCTCGACAGGGGGCGTTTTTTTCTATGGCTACACCTTC. V is TRBV27 and J is TRBJ1-2, with 10 bases identical to TRBD1. The ends lost 5 bases at V and 4 bases at J; junction bases unmatched: 13. The CDR3 spans 17 residues. Germline lookup yields CDR1 MNHEY and CDR2 SMNVEV (reference sequence).

The chain employs TRBV3-1 (or the pseudogene TRBV3-2) and TRBJ2-7, with D tentatively TRBD2 (6 bases). CDR1 and CDR2 from the germline V gene are LGHDT and YNNKEL (reference sequence). Trimming cost V 4 bases and J 2 bases, with 15 bases left between them. The CDR3 contains 15 residues. CDR3 bases: TGTGCCAGCAGCCTCTCGGCTAGCGAGACCTACGAGCAGTACTTC. It specifies CASSLSASETYEQYF.

This clone was seen just once. The CDR3 is CASGPQQGVYGYTF. CDR3 DNA: TGTGCTAGTGGTCCGCAACAGGGCGTCTATGGCTACACCTTC. This rearrangement joins TRBV12-5 to TRBJ1-2; D is perhaps TRBD1 (6 bases). CDR1 LGHNT and CDR2 FRNRAP come from the germline V gene. This CDR3 is 14 amino acids long. V lost 5 bases, J lost 4 bases, and 14 bases lay in between.

V and J are TRBV2 and TRBJ2-1, with 10 bases matching TRBD2. J gave up 4 bases and V 3 bases, and 3 bases lay outside the gene matches. Germline V gene lookup returns CDR1 SNHLY and CDR2 FYNNEI. The CDR3 extends over 15 amino acids. The CDR3 spells CASSESSGGYNEQFF. In DNA form, the CDR3 reads TGTGCCAGCAGTGAGTCTAGCGGGGGATACAATGAGCAGTTCTTC.

Turning to this clone: An end of the junction does not agree with germline; a read error may underlie this. This chain connects TRBV10-2 to TRBJ2-2; D might be TRBD2 (6 bases). The germline gives CDR1 WSHSY, CDR2 SAAADI. The CDR3 covers 15 residues. The CDR3 sequence: CVSSEWERDTGELFF. As DNA, the CDR3 is TGCGTCAGCAGTGAGTGGGAGCGGGACACCGGGGAGCTGTTTTTT.

This clone was counted between two and nine times. The CDR3 DNA follows: TGTGCCAGCAGACCCCGGACACCGCGGACTAGCGGGAGGGCACGTACCGGGGAGCTGTTTTTT. Protein sequence: CASRPRTPRTSGRARTGELFF. The chain combines TRBV2 with TRBJ2-2, with 15 bases fitting TRBD2. The germline gives CDR1 SNHLY, CDR2 FYNNEI. The V and J ends lost 6 bases and 5 bases, in that order; junction bases with no gene match: 19. CDR3 length: 21 residues.

This chain connects TRBV11-2 to TRBJ1-4; 8 bases line up with TRBD1. The germline CDR1 and CDR2 sequences are SGHAT and FQNNGV. The CDR3 has 17 residues. J gave up 0 bases and V 5 bases, and 8 bases lay outside the gene matches. The DNA of the CDR3 is TGTGCCAGCAGCCCCGGGACAGGAATAGCAACTAATGAAAAACTGTTTTTT. Translating gives CASSPGTGIATNEKLFF.

The rearrangement joins TRBV5-1 to TRBJ2-3; tentative D call: TRBD1 (5 bases). V was trimmed by 4 bases and J by 0 bases, leaving 9 bases between them. The CDR3 runs 14 residues. CDR1 and CDR2 from the germline V gene are SGHRS and YFSETQ. The CDR3 here is CASSPGASTDTQYF. The CDR3 DNA reads as TGCGCCAGCAGCCCTGGGGCTAGCACAGATACGCAGTATTTT.

In its sample, this clone was seen a few times. This chain joins TRBV11-2 and TRBJ1-4; D not certain. Trimming removed 2 bases from V and 8 bases from J, with 9 bases in between. CDR1 is SGHAT, CDR2 FQNNGV, per germline. This CDR3 region has 13 residues. CDR3 region: CASSLLKGEKLFF. For the CDR3, the DNA is TGTGCCAGCAGCTTATTAAAGGGCGAAAAACTGTTTTTT.

J is TRBJ2-5 and V is TRBV7-7; possible D gene TRBD1, 5 bases. Germline CDR1 reads SSHAT; CDR2 reads FNYEAQ (reference sequence). V lost 4 bases to trimming and J lost 2 bases, with 8 bases between them. There are 13 residues in the CDR3. The CDR3 protein is CASSSDIQETQYF. In DNA, the CDR3 is TGTGCCAGCAGCTCGGACATACAAGAGACCCAGTACTTC.